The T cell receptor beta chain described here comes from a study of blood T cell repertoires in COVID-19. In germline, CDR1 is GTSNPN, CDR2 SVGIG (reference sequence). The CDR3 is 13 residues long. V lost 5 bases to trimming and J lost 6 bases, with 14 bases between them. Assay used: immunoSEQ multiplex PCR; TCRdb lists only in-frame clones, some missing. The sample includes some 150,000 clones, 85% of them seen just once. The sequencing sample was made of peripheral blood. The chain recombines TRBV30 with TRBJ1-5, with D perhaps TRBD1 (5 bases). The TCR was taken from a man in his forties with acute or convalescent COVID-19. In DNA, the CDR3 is TGTGCCTGGGAGGGCCAGGGCGGTCAGCCCCAGCATTTT. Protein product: CAWEGQGGQPQHF.